These 5 T cell receptor beta chains came from one sample sequenced in a study of radiation and T cells in renal cell carcinoma. Sequencing was performed with immunoSEQ multiplex PCR; in TCRdb, only in-frame clones are kept and a portion is missing. The table records around 130,000 clones, 70% to 90% of them present only once. Time point reported: blood 2 weeks post-SBRT. Stated treatment: 15 Gy SBRT to primary tumor, nephrectomy 4 weeks later. This material consisted of blood, taken from a patient whose treatment included radiotherapy and nephrectomy. Receptor source: a woman between 70 and 85 years old with renal cell carcinoma.

This rearrangement joins TRBV18 to TRBJ2-1, with TRBD2 matching over 13 bases. The CDR3 runs 16 residues. The germline gives CDR1 KGHSH, CDR2 LQKENI. The V gene end was trimmed by 3 bases and the J gene end by 10 bases; junction bases not matched to a gene: 9. CDR3 region: CASSPYTSGGAREQFF. CDR3 DNA: TGTGCCAGCTCACCCTATACTAGCGGGGGGGCCCGGGAGCAGTTCTTC. The whole variable domain, remainder taken from reference TRBV18 and TRBJ2-1, is NAGVMQNPRHLVRRRGQEARLRCSPMKGHSHVYWYRQLPEEGLKFMVYLQKENIIDESGMPKERFSAEFPKEGPSILRIQQVVRGDSAAYFCASSPYTSGGAREQFFGPGTRLTVL.

V gene TRBV19 combines with J gene TRBJ1-5; 8 nucleotides agree with TRBD1. Losses at the gene ends were 3 bases for V and 5 bases for J; bases not matched to a gene: 6. From germline, CDR1 is LNHDA and CDR2 SQIVND (reference sequence). The CDR3 extends over 15 amino acids. The CDR3 loop is CASSISGQGYQPQHF. DNA of the CDR3: TGTGCCAGTAGTATCTCCGGACAGGGTTATCAGCCCCAGCATTTT.

This clone has only one observation. This chain joins TRBV15 and TRBJ2-7; D unresolved. V lost 4 bases to trimming and J lost 0 bases, with 4 bases between them. Germline V lookup: CDR1 LNHNV, CDR2 YYDKDF (reference sequence). CDR3 length: 12 residues. CDR3 bases: TGTGCCACCAGCACGGCCTCCTACGAGCAGTACTTC. This encodes CATSTASYEQYF.

This CDR3 reads CASETPGQGGQPQHF. CDR3 DNA: TGTGCCAGTGAAACCCCGGGGCAGGGAGGGCAGCCCCAGCATTTT. V gene TRBV19 combines with J gene TRBJ1-5; weak D call: TRBD1 (5 bases). Germline V gene sequence: CDR1 LNHDA, CDR2 SQIVND (reference sequence). This CDR3 comprises 15 residues. V was clipped by 8 bases and J by 7 bases, with 21 bases between them. Full variable domain (missing parts from reference TRBV19 and TRBJ1-5): DGGITQSPKYLFRKEGQNVTLSCEQNLNHDAMYWYRQDPGQGLRLIYYSQIVNDFQKGDIAEGYSVSREKKESFPLTVTSAQKNPTAFYLCASETPGQGGQPQHFGDGTRLSIL.

This chain uses TRBV5-3 with TRBJ1-2; D perhaps matches TRBD1 (6 bases). TRBV5-3 qualifies as an ORF whose function is uncertain. V shed 4 bases and J shed 7 bases, with 11 bases lying between them. There are 12 residues in the CDR3. The CDR3 here is CARSEDSAGYTF. The CDR3 coding sequence is TGTGCCAGAAGCGAGGACAGCGCTGGCTACACCTTC.